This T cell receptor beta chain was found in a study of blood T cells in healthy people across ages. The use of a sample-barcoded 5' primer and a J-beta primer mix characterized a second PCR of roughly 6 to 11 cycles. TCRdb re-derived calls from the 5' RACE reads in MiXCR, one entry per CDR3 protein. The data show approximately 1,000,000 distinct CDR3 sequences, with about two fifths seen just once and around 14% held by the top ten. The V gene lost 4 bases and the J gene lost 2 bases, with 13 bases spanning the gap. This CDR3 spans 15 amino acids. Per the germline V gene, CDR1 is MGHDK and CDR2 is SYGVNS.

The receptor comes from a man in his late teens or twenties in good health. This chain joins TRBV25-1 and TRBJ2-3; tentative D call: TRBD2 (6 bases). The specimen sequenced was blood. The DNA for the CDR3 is TGTGCCAGCAGTGCGAGGGGACTTCACACAGATACGCAGTATTTT. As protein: CASSARGLHTDTQYF. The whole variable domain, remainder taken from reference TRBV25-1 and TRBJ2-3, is EADIYQTPRYLVIGTGKKITLECSQTMGHDKMYWYQQDPGMELHLIHYSYGVNSTEKGDLSSESTVSRIRTEHFPLTLESARPSHTSQYLCASSARGLHTDTQYFGPGTRLTVL.